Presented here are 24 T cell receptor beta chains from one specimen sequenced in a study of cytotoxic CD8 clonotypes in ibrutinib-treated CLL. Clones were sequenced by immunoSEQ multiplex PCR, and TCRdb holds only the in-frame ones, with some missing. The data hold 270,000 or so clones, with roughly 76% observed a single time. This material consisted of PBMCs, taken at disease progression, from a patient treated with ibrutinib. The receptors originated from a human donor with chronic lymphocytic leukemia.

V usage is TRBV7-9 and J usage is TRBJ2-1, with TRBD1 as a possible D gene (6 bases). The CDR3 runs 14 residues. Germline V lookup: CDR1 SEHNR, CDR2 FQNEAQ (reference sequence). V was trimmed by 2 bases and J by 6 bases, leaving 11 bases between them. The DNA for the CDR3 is TGTGCCAGCAGCTTAAGGGGGAGAAGCAATGAGCAGTTCTTC. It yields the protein CASSLRGRSNEQFF.

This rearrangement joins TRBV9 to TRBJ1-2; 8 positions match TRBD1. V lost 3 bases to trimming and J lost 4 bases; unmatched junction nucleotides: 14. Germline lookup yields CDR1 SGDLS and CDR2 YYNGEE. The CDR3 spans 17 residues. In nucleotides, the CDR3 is TGTGCCAGCAGCGCGGACAGGGAAACGATCAAGTTCTATGGCTACACCTTC. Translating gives CASSADRETIKFYGYTF.

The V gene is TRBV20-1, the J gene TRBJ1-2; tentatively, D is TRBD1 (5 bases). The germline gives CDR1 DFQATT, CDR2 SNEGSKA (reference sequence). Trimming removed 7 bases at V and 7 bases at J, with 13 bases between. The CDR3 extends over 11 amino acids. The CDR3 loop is CSVKRGAGYTF. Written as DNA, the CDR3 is TGCAGTGTTAAACGGGGCGCTGGCTACACCTTC.

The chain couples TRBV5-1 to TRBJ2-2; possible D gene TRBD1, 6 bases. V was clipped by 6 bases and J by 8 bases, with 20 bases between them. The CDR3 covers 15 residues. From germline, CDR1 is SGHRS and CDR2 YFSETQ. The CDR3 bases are TGCGCCAGCACCGAGTCGTCAGGGGCTAGTGGGGAGCTGTTTTTT. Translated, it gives CASTESSGASGELFF. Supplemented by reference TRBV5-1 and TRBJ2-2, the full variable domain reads KAGVTQTPRYLIKTRGQQVTLSCSPISGHRSVSWYQQTPGQGLQFLFEYFSETQRNKGNFPGRFSGRQFSNSRSEMNVSTLELGDSALYLCASTESSGASGELFFGEGSRLTVL.

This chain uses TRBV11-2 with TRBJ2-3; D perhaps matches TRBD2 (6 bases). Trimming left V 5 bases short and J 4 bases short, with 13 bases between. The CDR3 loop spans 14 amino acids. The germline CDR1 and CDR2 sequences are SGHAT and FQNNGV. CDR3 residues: CASSNLGGADTQYF. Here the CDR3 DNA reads TGTGCCAGCAGCAACTTGGGGGGAGCAGATACGCAGTATTTT.

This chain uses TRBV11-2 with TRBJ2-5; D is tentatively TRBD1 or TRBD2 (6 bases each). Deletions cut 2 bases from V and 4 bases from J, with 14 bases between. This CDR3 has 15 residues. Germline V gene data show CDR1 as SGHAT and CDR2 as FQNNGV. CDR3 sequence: CASSLSGGGGETQYF. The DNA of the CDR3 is TGTGCCAGCAGCTTAAGCGGAGGGGGTGGAGAGACCCAGTACTTC.

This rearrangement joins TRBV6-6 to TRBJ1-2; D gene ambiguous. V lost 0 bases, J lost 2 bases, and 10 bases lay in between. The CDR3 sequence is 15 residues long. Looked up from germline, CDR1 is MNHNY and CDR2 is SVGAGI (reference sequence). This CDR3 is CASSYSNRANYGYTF. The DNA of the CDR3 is TGTGCCAGCAGTTACTCGAATCGGGCCAACTATGGCTACACCTTC.

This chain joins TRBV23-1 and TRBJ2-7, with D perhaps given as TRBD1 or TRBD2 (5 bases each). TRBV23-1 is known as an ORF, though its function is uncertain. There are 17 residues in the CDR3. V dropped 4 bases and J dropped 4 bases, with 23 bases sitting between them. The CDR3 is CASSRPLLARDLYEQYF. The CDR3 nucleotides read TGCGCCAGCAGTCGTCCCCTCTTGGCGAGGGACCTGTACGAGCAGTACTTC.

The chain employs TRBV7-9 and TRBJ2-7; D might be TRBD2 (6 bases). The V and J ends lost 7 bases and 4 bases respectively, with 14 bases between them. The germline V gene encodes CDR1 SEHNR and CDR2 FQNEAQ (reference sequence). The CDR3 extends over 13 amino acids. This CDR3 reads CASTQGGAYEQYF. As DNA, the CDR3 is TGTGCCAGCACCCAGGGAGGTGCTTACGAGCAGTACTTC.

The CDR3 DNA is TGTGCCAGCCAGGACAGGCTTTCCAATCAGCCCCAGCATTTT. Encoded protein: CASQDRLSNQPQHF. The V and J genes are TRBV28 and TRBJ1-5, with TRBD1 identical over 7 bases. The germline V gene encodes CDR1 MDHEN and CDR2 SYDVKM. Trimming at V came to 8 bases and at J to 3 bases, leaving 7 bases not matched to a gene. This CDR3 is 14 amino acids long.

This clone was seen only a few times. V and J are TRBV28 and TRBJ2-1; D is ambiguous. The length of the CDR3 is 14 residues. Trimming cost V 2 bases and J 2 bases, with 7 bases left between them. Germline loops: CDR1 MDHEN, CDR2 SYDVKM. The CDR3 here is CASSLDTPYNEQFF. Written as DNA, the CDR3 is TGTGCCAGCAGTTTAGACACTCCCTACAATGAGCAGTTCTTC.

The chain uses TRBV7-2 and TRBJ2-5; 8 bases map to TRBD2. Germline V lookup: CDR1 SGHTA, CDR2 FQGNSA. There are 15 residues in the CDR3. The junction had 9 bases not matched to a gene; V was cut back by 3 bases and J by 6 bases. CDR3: CASSFGGAGIKTQYF. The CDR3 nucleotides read TGTGCCAGCAGCTTCGGGGGGGCCGGTATTAAGACCCAGTACTTC.

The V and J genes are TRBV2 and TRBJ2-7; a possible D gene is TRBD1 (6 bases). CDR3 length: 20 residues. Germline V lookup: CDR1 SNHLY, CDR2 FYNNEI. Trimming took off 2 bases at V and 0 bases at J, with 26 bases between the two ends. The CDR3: CASSETDPSGAGVHSYEQYF. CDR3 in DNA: TGTGCCAGCAGTGAAACGGACCCCTCAGGGGCCGGTGTTCACTCCTACGAGCAGTACTTC.

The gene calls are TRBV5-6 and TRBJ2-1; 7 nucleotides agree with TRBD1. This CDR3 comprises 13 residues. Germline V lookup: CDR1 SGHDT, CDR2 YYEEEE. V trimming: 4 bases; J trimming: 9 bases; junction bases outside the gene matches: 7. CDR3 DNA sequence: TGTGCCAGCAGCCCCTACCGACAGGGTGAGCAGTTCTTC. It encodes CASSPYRQGEQFF. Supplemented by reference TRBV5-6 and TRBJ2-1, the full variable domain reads DAGVTQSPTHLIKTRGQQVTLRCSPKSGHDTVSWYQQALGQGPQFIFQYYEEEERQRGNFPDRFSGHQFPNYSSELNVNALLLGDSALYLCASSPYRQGEQFFGPGTRLTVL.

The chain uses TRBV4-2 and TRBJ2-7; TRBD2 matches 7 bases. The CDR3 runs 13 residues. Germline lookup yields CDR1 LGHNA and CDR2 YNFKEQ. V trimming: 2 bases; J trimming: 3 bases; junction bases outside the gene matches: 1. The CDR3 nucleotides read TGTGCCAGCAGCCAATCGGGAGGCTACGAGCAGTACTTC. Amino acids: CASSQSGGYEQYF.

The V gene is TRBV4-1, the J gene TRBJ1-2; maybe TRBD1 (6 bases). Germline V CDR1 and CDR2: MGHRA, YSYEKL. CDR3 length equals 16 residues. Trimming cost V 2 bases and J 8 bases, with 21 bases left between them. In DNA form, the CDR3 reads TGCGCCAGCAGCCAAATCCAAAACAGGGACCGGGGGGGCTACACCTTC. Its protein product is CASSQIQNRDRGGYTF.

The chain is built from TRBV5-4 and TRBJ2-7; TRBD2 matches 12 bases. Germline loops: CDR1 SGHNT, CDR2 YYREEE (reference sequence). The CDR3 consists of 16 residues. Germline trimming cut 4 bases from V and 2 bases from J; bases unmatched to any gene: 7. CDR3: CASSRGGLAGPYEQYF. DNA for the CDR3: TGTGCCAGCAGCAGAGGGGGACTAGCGGGCCCCTACGAGCAGTACTTC.

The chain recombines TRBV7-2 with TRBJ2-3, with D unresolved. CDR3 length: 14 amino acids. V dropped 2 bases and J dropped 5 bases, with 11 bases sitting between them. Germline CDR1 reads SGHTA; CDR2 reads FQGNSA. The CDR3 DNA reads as TGTGCCAGCAGCTTACTTCATATCGGAGATACGCAGTATTTT. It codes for CASSLLHIGDTQYF.

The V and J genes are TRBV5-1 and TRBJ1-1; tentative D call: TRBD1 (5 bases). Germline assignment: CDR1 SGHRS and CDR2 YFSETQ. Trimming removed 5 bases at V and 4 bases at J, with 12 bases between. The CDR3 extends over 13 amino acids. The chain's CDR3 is CASRFDSLTEAFF. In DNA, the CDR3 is TGCGCCAGCAGATTTGACAGCCTCACTGAAGCTTTCTTT.

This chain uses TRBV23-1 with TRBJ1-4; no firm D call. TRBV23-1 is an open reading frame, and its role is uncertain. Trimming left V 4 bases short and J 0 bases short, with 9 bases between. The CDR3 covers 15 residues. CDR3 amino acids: CASSPTDATNEKLFF. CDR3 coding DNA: TGCGCCAGCAGTCCTACGGACGCAACTAATGAAAAACTGTTTTTT.

The DNA for the CDR3 is TGTGCCAGCCGAGCGAAACAGGGGGCGAACACTGAAGCTTTCTTT. It is translated as CASRAKQGANTEAFF. This chain joins TRBV18 and TRBJ1-1; TRBD1 aligns across 9 bases. CDR1 is KGHSH, CDR2 LQKENI, per germline. The ends lost 8 bases at V and 1 base at J; junction bases unmatched: 8. The CDR3 has 15 amino acids.

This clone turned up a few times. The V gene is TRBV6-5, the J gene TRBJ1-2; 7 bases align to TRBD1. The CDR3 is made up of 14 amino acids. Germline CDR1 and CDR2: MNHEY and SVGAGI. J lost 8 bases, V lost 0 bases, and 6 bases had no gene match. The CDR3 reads CASSYSPGGRGYTF. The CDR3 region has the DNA TGTGCCAGCAGTTACTCACCAGGGGGTAGGGGCTACACCTTC.

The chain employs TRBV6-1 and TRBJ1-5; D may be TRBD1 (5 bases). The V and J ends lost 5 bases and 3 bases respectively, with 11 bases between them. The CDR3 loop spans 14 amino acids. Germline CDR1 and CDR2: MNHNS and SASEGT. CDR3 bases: TGTGCCAGCAGTATAGCAGGGTACAATCAGCCCCAGCATTTT. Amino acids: CASSIAGYNQPQHF.

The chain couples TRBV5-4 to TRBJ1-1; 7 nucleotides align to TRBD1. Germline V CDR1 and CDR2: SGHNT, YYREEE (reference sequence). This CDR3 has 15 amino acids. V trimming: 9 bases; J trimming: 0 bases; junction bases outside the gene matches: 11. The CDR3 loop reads CATGTATSMNTEAFF. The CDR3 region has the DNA TGTGCCACCGGGACAGCCACTTCCATGAACACTGAAGCTTTCTTT.